One and the same sample provided the 22 T cell receptor beta chains below, sequenced in a study of blood T cell repertoires in COVID-19 (dated by TCRdb to about 2020). Receptors were amplified or captured by the immunoSEQ multiplex PCR assay. TCRdb re-hosts the immuneACCESS table, in-frame sequences only. Its copies lack some clones; in the studies checked, an unresolved V gene accounts for under half of them, and the cause for the rest is not known. Counted in this sample were about 170,000 clones; roughly four fifths of them appeared once. Roughly 2% of the sample goes to the ten largest clones. Sequencing was done on a sample of peripheral blood. The receptor set was obtained from a woman aged 80 or over with acute or convalescent COVID-19.

This chain uses TRBV19 with TRBJ1-5; D is possibly TRBD1 (5 bases). The V gene's germline CDR1 is LNHDA and CDR2 SQIVND (reference sequence). The length of the CDR3 is 12 residues. Trimming left V 5 bases short and J 10 bases short, with 12 bases between. The CDR3 loop is CASSPGGYPQHF. The CDR3 DNA is TGTGCCAGTAGTCCGGGGGGGTACCCCCAGCATTTT.

The genes are TRBV3-1 (or the pseudogene TRBV3-2) and TRBJ2-2, with a weak D call TRBD2 (6 bases). The CDR3 consists of 17 residues. The germline V gene has CDR1 LGHDT and CDR2 YNNKEL (reference sequence). The V gene lost 2 bases and the J gene lost 5 bases, with 18 bases spanning the gap. The CDR3 nucleotides are TGTGCCAGCAGCCAACCCCTGGTTGGGGGGTTGACCGGGGAGCTGTTTTTT. It encodes CASSQPLVGGLTGELFF.

J is TRBJ2-7 and V is TRBV21-1; TRBD1, the D gene given by the table, was not confirmed from the DNA. TRBV21-1 is flagged as a pseudogene. The CDR3 is 15 amino acids. The CDR3: CASSKGEGDSYEQYF. The CDR3 DNA sequence: TGTGCCAGCAGCAAAGGCGAGGGGGACTCCTACGAGCAGTACTTC.

This chain joins TRBV2 and TRBJ2-5; TRBD2 matches 8 bases. V was pared by 6 bases and J by 4 bases, with 13 bases of the junction left unmatched. The CDR3 contains 16 residues. CDR1 and CDR2 from the germline V gene are SNHLY and FYNNEI. The CDR3 here is CASRGGSGTWGETQYF. The CDR3 region has the DNA TGTGCCAGCAGGGGAGGTAGCGGGACTTGGGGAGAGACCCAGTACTTC.

The chain carries TRBV4-1 and TRBJ2-3; TRBD2 matches at 13 bases. This CDR3 is 17 amino acids long. CDR1 and CDR2 (germline): MGHRA, YSYEKL. The J segment lost 4 bases and the V segment lost 6 bases, leaving 10 bases of the junction unmatched. The CDR3 reads CASRTGTSGVYPDTQYF. The CDR3 coding sequence is TGCGCCAGCAGAACCGGGACTAGCGGGGTGTATCCAGATACGCAGTATTTT.

This clone was detected only a few times. V gene TRBV6-2 or TRBV6-3 combines with J gene TRBJ2-1; D uncertain. This CDR3 is 11 amino acids long. V gave up 4 bases and J gave up 5 bases, with 3 bases separating them. CDR1 and CDR2 (germline): MNHEY, SVGEGT. CDR3 coding DNA: TGTGCCAGCAGTTGGCACAATGAGCAGTTCTTC. Protein sequence: CASSWHNEQFF.

V and J are TRBV18 and TRBJ2-3; tentative D call: TRBD1 (5 bases). CDR1 and CDR2 from the germline V gene are KGHSH and LQKENI. The V and J ends lost 0 bases and 3 bases respectively, with 13 bases between them. The CDR3 length is 16 residues. The CDR3 coding sequence is TGTGCCAGCTCACCACCTCAAGGGGCAGGGACAGATACGCAGTATTTT. Translation gives CASSPPQGAGTDTQYF. The variable domain in full, completed from reference TRBV18 and TRBJ2-3, reads NAGVMQNPRHLVRRRGQEARLRCSPMKGHSHVYWYRQLPEEGLKFMVYLQKENIIDESGMPKERFSAEFPKEGPSILRIQQVVRGDSAAYFCASSPPQGAGTDTQYFGPGTRLTVL.

This chain joins TRBV6-2 or TRBV6-3 and TRBJ2-3, with TRBD2 matching 13 bases. CDR1 and CDR2 from the germline V gene are MNHEY and SVGEGT. The V gene end was trimmed by 4 bases and the J gene end by 1 base; junction bases not matched to a gene: 8. The CDR3 has 18 amino acids. CDR3 nucleotides: TGTGCCAGCAGTTTCGGACTAGCGGGAGCGAGGGGCACAGATACGCAGTATTTT. Residues: CASSFGLAGARGTDTQYF.

The V and J genes are TRBV28 and TRBJ1-5; 7 nucleotides agree with TRBD1. Germline values: CDR1 MDHEN, CDR2 SYDVKM. The CDR3 is 12 amino acids. Trimming at V came to 8 bases and at J to 4 bases, leaving 2 bases not matched to a gene. The CDR3 is CASEQGNQPQHF. CDR3 DNA: TGTGCCAGCGAACAGGGGAATCAGCCCCAGCATTTT.

The V call is TRBV5-1, the J call TRBJ2-7, with D perhaps matching TRBD1 (6 bases). The length of the CDR3 is 15 residues. The germline gives CDR1 SGHRS, CDR2 YFSETQ. Trimming cost V 1 base and J 7 bases, with 18 bases left between them. CDR3 sequence: CASSLPGHPANEQYF. CDR3 nucleotide sequence: TGCGCCAGCAGCTTGCCGGGACACCCGGCAAATGAGCAGTACTTC.

V usage is TRBV5-4 and J usage is TRBJ2-3; 9 bases are shared with TRBD2. The germline V gene has CDR1 SGHNT and CDR2 YYREEE (reference sequence). V was pared by 4 bases and J by 4 bases, with 13 bases of the junction left unmatched. This CDR3 comprises 17 residues. DNA of the CDR3: TGTGCCAGCAGCCCCCTGGTGGGCGGGAGGGCCCCAGATACGCAGTATTTT. Its protein product is CASSPLVGGRAPDTQYF.

The chain uses TRBV9 and TRBJ2-1; the match to TRBD2 covers 15 bases. Trimming removed 0 bases from V and 10 bases from J; junction bases left unmatched: 8. The CDR3 is made up of 17 amino acids. Germline assignment: CDR1 SGDLS and CDR2 YYNGEE. CDR3 DNA sequence: TGTGCCAGCAGCGTAGAGTTTGGACTAGCGGGGGGGCGGGAGCAGTTCTTC. Protein: CASSVEFGLAGGREQFF. Supplemented by reference TRBV9 and TRBJ2-1, the full variable domain reads DSGVTQTPKHLITATGQRVTLRCSPRSGDLSVYWYQQSLDQGLQFLIQYYNGEERAKGNILERFSAQQFPDLHSELNLSSLELGDSALYFCASSVEFGLAGGREQFFGPGTRLTVL.

This clone was seen a single time. The chain couples TRBV5-6 to TRBJ1-5; tentative D call: TRBD1 (6 bases). Germline CDR1 and CDR2: SGHDT and YYEEEE. Trimming removed 4 bases at V and 2 bases at J, with 13 bases between. CDR3 length equals 15 residues. The DNA of the CDR3 is TGTGCCAGCAGCAACCAGGGGACGGGCAATCAGCCCCAGCATTTT. It is translated as CASSNQGTGNQPQHF.

The chain couples TRBV18 to TRBJ2-4; 10 bases match TRBD2. The CDR3 contains 15 residues. Trimming removed 3 bases from V and 5 bases from J; junction bases left unmatched: 4. Germline-derived CDR1 and CDR2 are KGHSH and LQKENI. The CDR3 DNA follows: TGTGCCAGCTCACCGACCGGGACTAGCGAAAACATTCAGTACTTC. It translates to CASSPTGTSENIQYF.

As regards this clone: An end of the junction does not agree with germline; a read error may underlie this. The chain joins TRBV12-3 or TRBV12-4 to TRBJ1-5, with a possible D match to TRBD1 (6 bases). This CDR3 is built from 12 residues. This CDR3 is CASSLAVGQGHF. The CDR3 nucleotides read TGTGCCAGCAGTTTAGCTGTGGGACAAGGTCACTTT.

The V and J genes are TRBV19 and TRBJ2-4, with 7 nucleotides matching TRBD2. J lost 1 base, V lost 6 bases, and 9 bases had no gene match. This CDR3 is 16 amino acids long. Germline CDR1 is LNHDA and CDR2 is SQIVND (reference sequence). This CDR3 reads CASSLTGGNAKNIQYF. CDR3 DNA: TGTGCCAGTAGCCTAACCGGGGGGAACGCCAAAAACATTCAGTACTTC.

This chain joins TRBV29-1 and TRBJ2-1; 8 bases are shared with TRBD2. This CDR3 contains 13 residues. The germline CDR1 and CDR2 sequences are SQVTM and ANQGSEA. V was pared by 7 bases and J by 9 bases, with 11 bases of the junction left unmatched. In DNA, the CDR3 is TGCAGCGGCGAGCGGGGGCCCCGGGGTGAGCAGTTCTTC. It specifies CSGERGPRGEQFF.

This rearrangement joins TRBV6-2 or TRBV6-3 to TRBJ1-1; D is unresolved. Trimming took off 7 bases at V and 1 base at J, with 19 bases between the two ends. CDR3 size: 16 residues. Germline loops: CDR1 MNHEY, CDR2 SVGEGT. CDR3 DNA: TGTGCCAGCACCCCGGCGGCGGGTGTACCGAACACTGAAGCTTTCTTT. Its protein product is CASTPAAGVPNTEAFF.

This chain uses TRBV5-1 with TRBJ1-1; 7 nucleotides match TRBD1. CDR3 length: 15 residues. V trimming: 4 bases; J trimming: 3 bases; junction bases outside the gene matches: 9. Germline CDR1 and CDR2: SGHRS and YFSETQ. This CDR3 is CASSQRDRKDTEAFF. The CDR3 region has the DNA TGCGCCAGCAGCCAACGGGACAGAAAAGACACTGAAGCTTTCTTT.

The J gene is TRBJ2-2, the V gene TRBV4-3; TRBD1 matches at 10 bases. CDR1 is LGHNA and CDR2 is YSLEER in the germline V gene. The CDR3 length is 17 residues. With 1 base clipped from V and 8 bases from J, the junction kept 10 bases outside the gene matches. The CDR3 coding sequence is TGCGCCAGCAGCCAAGCTCGTCGGGACAGGGGTACTGGGGAGCTGTTTTTT. Translation gives CASSQARRDRGTGELFF.

This chain uses TRBV29-1 with TRBJ2-2; 9 nucleotides line up with TRBD1. Trimming cost V 5 bases and J 7 bases; bases outside gene matches: 5. Germline values: CDR1 SQVTM, CDR2 ANQGSEA. The CDR3 has 13 residues. The CDR3 bases are TGCAGCGTTCGGACAGGGGAAGGCGGGGAGCTGTTTTTT. Translated, it gives CSVRTGEGGELFF.

This chain uses TRBV13 with TRBJ1-6; D is possibly TRBD1 (5 bases). Trimming removed 5 bases from V and 9 bases from J, with 11 bases in between. The CDR3 has 13 amino acids. Germline CDR1 is PRHDT and CDR2 is FYEKMQ (reference sequence). The CDR3 nucleotides read TGTGCCAGCAGCCCCGGGGGGTCTTCACCCCTCCACTTT. Translation: CASSPGGSSPLHF.